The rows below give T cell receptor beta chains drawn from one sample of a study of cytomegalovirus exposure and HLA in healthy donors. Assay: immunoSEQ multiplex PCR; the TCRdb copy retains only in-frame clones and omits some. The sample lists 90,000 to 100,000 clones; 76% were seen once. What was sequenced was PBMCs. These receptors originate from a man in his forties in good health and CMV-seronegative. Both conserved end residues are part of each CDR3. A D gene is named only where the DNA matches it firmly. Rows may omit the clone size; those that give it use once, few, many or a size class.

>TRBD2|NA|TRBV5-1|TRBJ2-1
TGCGCCAGCAGCTCGGGACTAGCGGGGTATCAGAGCTCCTACAATGAGCAGTTCTTC
CASSSGLAGYQSSYNEQFF
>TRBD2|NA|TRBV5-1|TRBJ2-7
TGCGCCAGCAGCTCGGGGCGGGGGGAGGTTGGCGAGCAGTACTTC
CASSSGRGEVGEQYF
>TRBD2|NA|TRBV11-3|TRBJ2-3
TGTGCCAGCAGCTCCGGGACTAGCGGGGGGACAGATACGCAGTATTTT
CASSSGTSGGTDTQYF
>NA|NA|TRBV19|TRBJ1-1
TGTGCCAGTACCGATAGGAACACTGAAGCTTTCTTT
CASTDRNTEAFF
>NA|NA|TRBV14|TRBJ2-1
TGTGCCAGCAGCCTCCCGGGACTTCTTAACTACAATGAGCAGTTCTTC
CASSLPGLLNYNEQFF
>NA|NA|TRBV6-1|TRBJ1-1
TGTGCCAGCAGTGAAAGGAGGGAGAACACTGAAGCTTTCTTT
CASSERRENTEAFF
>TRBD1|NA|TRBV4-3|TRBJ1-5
TGCGCCAGCAGCCCCGGACAGGTCAATCAGCCCCAGCATTTT
CASSPGQVNQPQHF
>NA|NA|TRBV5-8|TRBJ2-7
TGTGCCAGCAGCTTGCGGACAGCCGACGAGCAGTACTTC
CASSLRTADEQYF
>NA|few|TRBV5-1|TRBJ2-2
TGCGCCAGCAGCTGGGGGGACAGAGACACCGGGGAGCTGTTTTTT
CASSWGDRDTGELFF
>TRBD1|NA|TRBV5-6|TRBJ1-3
TGTGCCAGCAGCTCGGACAGGGCTGGAAACACCATATATTTT
CASSSDRAGNTIYF
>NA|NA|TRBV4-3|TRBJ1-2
TGCGCCAGCAGCCGGGACATCTCTAACTATGGCTACACCTTC
CASSRDISNYGYTF
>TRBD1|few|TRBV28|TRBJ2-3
TGTGCCAGCAGTTTAGAGGGGGCCAGCACAGATACGCAGTATTTT
CASSLEGASTDTQYF
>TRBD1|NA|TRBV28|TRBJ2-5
TGTGCCAGCAGTATCCCCGGGACAGGGGGCCAAGAGACCCAGTACTTC
CASSIPGTGGQETQYF
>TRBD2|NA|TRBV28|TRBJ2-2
TGTGCCAGCAGTTTCGGGACTAGCGGGGCCGGGAACACCGGGGAGCTGTTTTTT
CASSFGTSGAGNTGELFF
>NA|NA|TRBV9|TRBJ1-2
TGTGCCAGCAGCGTAGCAGGGGACCACTATGGCTACACCTTC
CASSVAGDHYGYTF
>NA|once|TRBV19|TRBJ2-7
TGTGCCAGTAGTAATGGGCAGAGCTACGAGCAGTACTTC
CASSNGQSYEQYF
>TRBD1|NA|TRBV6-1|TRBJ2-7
TGTGCCAGCAGTGAAGCGGAGACAGGGGGCTACGAGCAGTACTTC
CASSEAETGGYEQYF
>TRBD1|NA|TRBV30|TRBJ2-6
TGTGCCTGGAGTCTCGGGACAGGCCGAATAGTCTCTGGGGCCAACGTCCTGACTTTC
CAWSLGTGRIVSGANVLTF
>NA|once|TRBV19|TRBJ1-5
TGTGCCACCCCCCCAGGGAGCAATCAGCCCCAGCATTTT
CATPPGSNQPQHF
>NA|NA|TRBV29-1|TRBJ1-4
TGCAGCGTTGCGGGGGGGGAGTCTAATGAAAAACTGTTTTTT
CSVAGGESNEKLFF
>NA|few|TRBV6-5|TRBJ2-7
TGTGCCAGCAGTTACTCGAGCCGGAGCTCCTACGAGCAGTACTTC
CASSYSSRSSYEQYF
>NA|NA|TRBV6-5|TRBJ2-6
TGTGCCAGCAGTTCTAGGGGCTCTGGGGCCAACGTCCTGACTTTC
CASSSRGSGANVLTF
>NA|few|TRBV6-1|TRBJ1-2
TGTGCCAGCAGTGAATCAGGGAACTATGGCTACACCTTC
CASSESGNYGYTF
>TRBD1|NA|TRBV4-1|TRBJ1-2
TGCGCCAGCAGCCCCAATAAGGGACAGCTCTATGGCTACACCTTC
CASSPNKGQLYGYTF
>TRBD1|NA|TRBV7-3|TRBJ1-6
TGTGCCAGCAGCTTAGGGACAGGGGGATCACCCCTCCACTTT
CASSLGTGGSPLHF
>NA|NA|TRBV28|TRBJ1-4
TGTGCCAGCAGTTTCTCTCAGGGGCTGGGTGAAAAACTGTTTTTT
CASSFSQGLGEKLFF
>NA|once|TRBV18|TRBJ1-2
TGTGCCAGCTCAGCAGGACTTGACTATGGCTACACCTTC
CASSAGLDYGYTF
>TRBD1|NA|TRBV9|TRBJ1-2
TGTGCCAGCAGCGGGATCCGGGACAGCAACTATGGCTACACCTTC
CASSGIRDSNYGYTF
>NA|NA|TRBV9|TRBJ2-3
TGTGCCAGCAGCGTGTCGGGACTCATGGGAGATACGCAGTATTTT
CASSVSGLMGDTQYF
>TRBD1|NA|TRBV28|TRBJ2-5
TGTGCCAGCACCCCGGACAGGGGGCTTCAAGAGACCCAGTACTTC
CASTPDRGLQETQYF
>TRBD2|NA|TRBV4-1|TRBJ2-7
TGCGCCAGCAGCCAAAGGACTAGCGCCATGTACGAGCAGTACTTC
CASSQRTSAMYEQYF
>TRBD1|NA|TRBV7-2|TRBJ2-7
TGTGCCAGCAGCTTAGCTGGGACAGGGGGGTTCGAGCAGTACTTC
CASSLAGTGGFEQYF
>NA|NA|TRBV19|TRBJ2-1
TGTGCCAGTAGTATAACTGGGGGCGCCTACAATGAGCAGTTCTTC
CASSITGGAYNEQFF
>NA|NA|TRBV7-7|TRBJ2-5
TGTGCCAGCAGCTTGGGACACCCCCCTCAAGAGACCCAGTACTTC
CASSLGHPPQETQYF
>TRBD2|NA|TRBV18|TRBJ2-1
TGTGCCAGCTCACCGGGACTAGCGGACCTTACAGAGCAGTTCTTC
CASSPGLADLTEQFF
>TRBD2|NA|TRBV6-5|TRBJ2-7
TGTGCCAGCAGTTATAAAGCGGGAGGGACCTACGAGCAGTACTTC
CASSYKAGGTYEQYF
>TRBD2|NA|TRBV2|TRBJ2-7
TGTGCCAGACAGCGGGTAGCGGGAGGTTACGAGCAGTACTTC
CARQRVAGGYEQYF
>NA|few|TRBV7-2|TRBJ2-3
TGTGCCAGCAGCCCCCATTCGGGCACAGATACGCAGTATTTT
CASSPHSGTDTQYF
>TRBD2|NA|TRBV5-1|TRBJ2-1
TGCGCCAGCAGCCCCGGGACTAGCGCGTACAATGAGCAGTTCTTC
CASSPGTSAYNEQFF
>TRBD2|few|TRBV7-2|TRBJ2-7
TGTGCCAGCAGCCTACGGACTAGTAAAAACGACGAGCAGTACTTC
CASSLRTSKNDEQYF
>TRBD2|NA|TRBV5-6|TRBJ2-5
TGTGCCAGCAGCTTTCGTAGCGGGCAAGAGACCCAGTACTTC
CASSFRSGQETQYF
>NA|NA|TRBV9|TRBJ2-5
TGTGCCAGCAGCACTCGACAGGTAGAGACCCAGTACTTC
CASSTRQVETQYF
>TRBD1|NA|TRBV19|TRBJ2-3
TGTGCCAGTAGCCAGGGGGCTGAAGATACGCAGTATTTT
CASSQGAEDTQYF
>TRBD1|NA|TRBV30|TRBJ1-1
TGTGCCACCCCCGGTGGACAGGGGGCTCTGGGGGCTTTCTTT
CATPGGQGALGAFF
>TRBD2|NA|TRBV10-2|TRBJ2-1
TGCGCCAGCAGTGCCCCCCTAGCGGGTTCCTACAATGAGCAGTTCTTC
CASSAPLAGSYNEQFF
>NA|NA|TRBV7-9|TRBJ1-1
TGTGCCAGCAGCTTATTGGGGGACACGACTTTCTTT
CASSLLGDTTFF
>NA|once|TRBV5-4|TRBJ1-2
TGTGCCAGCAGATCACAGACAGGACCTAACTATGGCTACACCTTC
CASRSQTGPNYGYTF
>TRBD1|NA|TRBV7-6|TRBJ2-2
TGTGCCAGCAGCCTGGACAGGGGGCGAACCGGGGAGCTGTTTTTT
CASSLDRGRTGELFF
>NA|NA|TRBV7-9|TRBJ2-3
TGTGCCAGCAGCTGGCATCTAGCGCCTGGGACTGATACGCAGTATTTT
CASSWHLAPGTDTQYF
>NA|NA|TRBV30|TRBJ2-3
TGTGCCGGGGCCGTTTTGCGGCTCGGCACAGATACGCAGTATTTT
CAGAVLRLGTDTQYF
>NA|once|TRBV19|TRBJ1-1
TGTGCCAGTAGTACGGACAGATCATTGAACACTGAAGCTTTCTTT
CASSTDRSLNTEAFF
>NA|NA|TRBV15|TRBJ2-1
TGTGCCACCAGCAGAGTTAAGCGAGAGATTTACAATGAGCAGTTCTTC
CATSRVKREIYNEQFF
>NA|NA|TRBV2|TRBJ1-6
TGTGCCAGCACCCCCCGGGGGTCACCCCTCCACTTT
CASTPRGSPLHF